The T cell receptor beta chain described here comes from a study of intratumoral heterogeneity in liver cancer. Background on the whole study: In the full cohort of 11 to 15 patients, the median age was nearly 65 years and the majority of patients were male. To examine intratumor heterogeneity, the study integrated RNA-seq, DNA sequencing, TCR-seq and SNP array data obtained from multiple regions of hepatocellular carcinoma specimens. Of the approximately 70 multiregional samples collected from roughly 15 HCC patients in the overall cohort, 51 were tumoral regions and about 20 were adjacent nontumoral regions.

Using the immunoSEQ assay, the TCR beta chain CDR3 regions were sequenced from genomic DNA. Rearranged VDJ segments were amplified with primers that anneal to V and J segments. In the authors' own workflow: Clonality and richness metrics were computed with the ImmunoSeq Analyzer software. To find clones with differing abundance between regions, Fisher's exact test was applied together with a beta-binomial method for extra stringency. Here the immuneACCESS table is served through TCRdb, limited to in-frame sequences with V and J called. Missing clones are a known gap in these copies; in checked studies unresolved V genes cover under half, and the rest lacks a known reason. V, J and clone size are taken as reported in that table, and D and trimming were inferred from the DNA itself. The sample data list 20,000 or so clones, and about two thirds of these were observed just once. About a sixth of the sample rests with the top ten.

Early-stage hepatocellular carcinoma was present in all patients, and no therapy was administered to any patient before surgical resection. No macroscopic evidence of necrosis or hemorrhage was present in the sampled areas. In two patients, TCR sequencing (ImmunoSeq) was performed on multiple regions. Frozen resection tissue samples were collected at least 1 cm apart from each other. Samples labelled N came from nontumoral liver tissue adjacent to the tumor. Genomic DNA was extracted from bulk tissue using the DNeasy blood and tissue kit. Per the germline V gene (reference sequence), LNHDA is the CDR1 and SQIVND is the CDR2. V was cut back by 7 bases and J by 6 bases, leaving a gap of 19 bases between them. The CDR3, from cysteine to phenylalanine, totals 15 residues. The CDR3 DNA has 45 bases and is translated from base 1. Concerning this clone itself: Its antigen has not been determined. Base qualities are not recorded, but no much larger clone differs from it by a single base.

Overall study results and their limits: The authors acknowledged a relatively low patient number and under-sampled tumor-infiltrating lymphocyte representation as limitations.

The sequences come from tumor-adjacent normal tissue, collected before any cancer treatment. The V gene is TRBV19 and the J gene is TRBJ1-5; the D gene is not confidently resolved. The clonotype comes from a woman aged 70-85 years with hepatocellular carcinoma. CDR3 sequence: CASIPGGSSLQPQHF. The DNA reads TGTGCCAGTATCCCCGGAGGGAGTTCTCTTCAGCCCCAGCATTTT.